The clone carrying this T cell receptor beta chain was seen a handful of times. The entry originates in a study of blood T cell repertoires in COVID-19. Across the study: Researchers got acute and convalescent COVID-19 samples from the United States, Italy and Spain. The analysed material was cDNA or gDNA that came from T cells, B-cell-depleted T cells, or PBMCs.

V was clipped by 7 bases and J by 1 base, with 11 bases between them. The germline CDR1 and CDR2 sequences are SQVTM and ANQGSEA. The CDR3 length is 13 residues. The authors' processing: Reference gene primer amplification yielded estimated nucleated cell counts. TCRdb keeps only in-frame clones here, not all; method: immunoSEQ multiplex PCR. V, J and clone size are those of that table, while D and trimming were read from the DNA. This sample carries 88,000 or so clones, roughly 83% of them seen once, and the ten largest clones take approximately 22%. This receptor was taken from a human donor in a cohort sampled during active COVID-19. The sample consisted of peripheral blood. The V gene is TRBV29-1, the J gene TRBJ1-5; D is unclear. DNA for the CDR3: TGCAGCGGGAGTCTAGGAAGCAATCAGCCCCAGCATTTT. Translation gives CSGSLGSNQPQHF.